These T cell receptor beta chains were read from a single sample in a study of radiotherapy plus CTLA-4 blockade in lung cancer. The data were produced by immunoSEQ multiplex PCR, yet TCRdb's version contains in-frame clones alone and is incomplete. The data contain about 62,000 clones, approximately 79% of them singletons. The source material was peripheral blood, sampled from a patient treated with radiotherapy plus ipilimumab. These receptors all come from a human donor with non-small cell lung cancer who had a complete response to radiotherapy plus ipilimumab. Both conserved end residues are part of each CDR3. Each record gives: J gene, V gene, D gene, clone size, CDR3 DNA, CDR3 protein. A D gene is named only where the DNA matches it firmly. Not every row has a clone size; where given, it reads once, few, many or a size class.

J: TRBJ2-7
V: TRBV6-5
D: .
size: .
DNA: TGTGCCAGCAGTTACGCCCGAGGAGACAGCTCCTACGAGCAGTACTTC
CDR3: CASSYARGDSSYEQYF

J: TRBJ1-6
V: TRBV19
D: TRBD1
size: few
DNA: TGTGCCAGTAGTATCGCAGGGGGCGCGAATTCACCCCTCCACTTT
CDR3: CASSIAGGANSPLHF

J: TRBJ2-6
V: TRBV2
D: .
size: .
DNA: TGTGCCAGCGCGTACTCTGGGGCCAACGTCCTGACTTTC
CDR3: CASAYSGANVLTF

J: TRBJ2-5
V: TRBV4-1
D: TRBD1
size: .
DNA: TGCGCCAGCAGCACCCAACAGGGGGCTAGGGAGACCCAGTACTTC
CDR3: CASSTQQGARETQYF

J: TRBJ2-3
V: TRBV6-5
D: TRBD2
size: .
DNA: TGTGCCAGCAGCTTAGCGGGAAGCACAGATACGCAGTATTTT
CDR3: CASSLAGSTDTQYF

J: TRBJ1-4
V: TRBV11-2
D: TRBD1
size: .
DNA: TGTGCCAGCAGCCGGGACAGGGGGCTTGAAAAACTGTTTTTT
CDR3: CASSRDRGLEKLFF

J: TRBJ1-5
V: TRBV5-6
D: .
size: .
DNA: TGTGCCAGCAGCTTGACAGGGAGGGACAATCAGCCCCAGCATTTT
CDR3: CASSLTGRDNQPQHF

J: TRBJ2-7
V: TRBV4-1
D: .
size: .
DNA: TGCGCCAGCAGCGATTCTAGCTCCTACGAGCAGTACTTC
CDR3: CASSDSSSYEQYF

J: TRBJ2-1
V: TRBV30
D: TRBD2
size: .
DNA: TGTGCAACACGAGCGGGAGGGTCCCTAAGCTCCTACAATGAGCAGTTCTTC
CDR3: CATRAGGSLSSYNEQFF

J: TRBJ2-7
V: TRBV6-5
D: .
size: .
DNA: TGTGCCAGCAGTTACTCACGGGGGGCGGGCTACGAGCAGTACTTC
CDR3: CASSYSRGAGYEQYF

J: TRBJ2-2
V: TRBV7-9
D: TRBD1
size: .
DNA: TGTGCCAGCAGCTTCGGACAGGGTTTTTTCACCGGGGAGCTGTTTTTT
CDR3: CASSFGQGFFTGELFF

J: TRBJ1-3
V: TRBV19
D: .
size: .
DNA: TGTGCCAGCCAGGGTAGCTCTGGAAACACCATATATTTT
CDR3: CASQGSSGNTIYF

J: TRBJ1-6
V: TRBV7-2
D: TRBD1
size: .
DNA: TGTGCCAGCAGCGTCAGGGACAGCGGTGGTTCACCCCTCCACTTT
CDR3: CASSVRDSGGSPLHF

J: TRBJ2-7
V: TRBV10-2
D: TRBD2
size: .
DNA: TGCGCCAGCAGTGATCAACTAGCGGGCTCAACCTACGAGCAGTACTTC
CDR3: CASSDQLAGSTYEQYF

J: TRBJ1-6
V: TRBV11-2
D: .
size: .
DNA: TGTGCCAGCAGCTTTGTAAATTCACCCCTCCACTTT
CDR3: CASSFVNSPLHF

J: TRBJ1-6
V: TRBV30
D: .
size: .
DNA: TGTGCCTGGAGTGTACGCCAGGGGACCTATAATTCACCCCTCCACTTT
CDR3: CAWSVRQGTYNSPLHF

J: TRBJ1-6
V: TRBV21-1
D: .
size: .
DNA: TGTGCCAGCAACGAAGAGAGCTCCTATAATTCACCCCTCCACTTT
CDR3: CASNEESSYNSPLHF

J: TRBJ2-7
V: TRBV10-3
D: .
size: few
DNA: TGTGCCATCAGTACGGGTTACTCAATTAGCGGAGCCTACGAGCAGTACTTC
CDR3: CAISTGYSISGAYEQYF

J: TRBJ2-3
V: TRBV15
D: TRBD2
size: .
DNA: TGTGCCACTAAGAACAGGGGACTAGCGGGAGTTGCAGATACGCAGTATTTT
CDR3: CATKNRGLAGVADTQYF

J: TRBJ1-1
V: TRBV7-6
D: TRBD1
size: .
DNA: TGTGCCAGCAGCTGGGGACAGGGGAACACTGAAGCTTTCTTT
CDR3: CASSWGQGNTEAFF

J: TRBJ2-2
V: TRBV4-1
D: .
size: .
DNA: TGCGCCAGCAGCCTTTCGTTTCGGGGATTAGGAATAACCGGGGAGCTGTTTTTT
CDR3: CASSLSFRGLGITGELFF

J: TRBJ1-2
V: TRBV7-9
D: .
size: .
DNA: TGTGCCAGCAGCTTAACAGAGTACACCTTC
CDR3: CASSLTEYTF

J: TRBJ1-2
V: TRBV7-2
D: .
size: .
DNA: TGTGCCAGCAGCTTAGTGGGGGCGCGCCACTATGGCTACACCTTC
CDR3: CASSLVGARHYGYTF

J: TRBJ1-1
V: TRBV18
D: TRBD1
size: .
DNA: TGTGCCAGCTCACCACAGAGACAGGGACTGAACACTGAAGCTTTCTTT
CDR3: CASSPQRQGLNTEAFF

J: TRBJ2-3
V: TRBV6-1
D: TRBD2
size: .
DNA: TGTGCCAGCAGTGAGTCGATGGGAAGTAGCGGGTTTAGCACAGATACGCAGTATTTT
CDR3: CASSESMGSSGFSTDTQYF

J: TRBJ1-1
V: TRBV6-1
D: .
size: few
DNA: TGTGCCAGCAGTTTTATGAACACTGAAGCTTTCTTT
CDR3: CASSFMNTEAFF

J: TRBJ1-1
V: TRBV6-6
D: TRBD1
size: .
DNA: TGTGCCAGCAGTTACCAGACAGGGGCTGAAGCTTTCTTT
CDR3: CASSYQTGAEAFF

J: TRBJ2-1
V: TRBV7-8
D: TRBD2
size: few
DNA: TGTGCCAGCAGCCCCAAGGCTAGCGGGGGCGCCAGCTCCTACAATGAGCAGTTCTTC
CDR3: CASSPKASGGASSYNEQFF

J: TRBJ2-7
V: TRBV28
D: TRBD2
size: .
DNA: TGTGCCAGCAGAGCTCTAGCGGGAGCCACCTACGAGCAGTACTTC
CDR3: CASRALAGATYEQYF

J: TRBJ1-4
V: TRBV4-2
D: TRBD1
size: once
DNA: TGTGCCAGCAGCGCCCGGGAGACAGGGGATGAAAAACTGTTTTTT
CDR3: CASSARETGDEKLFF

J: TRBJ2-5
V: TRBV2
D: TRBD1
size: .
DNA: TGTGCCACCGAGAAAGCCACTCGAACAGGGGGCCGGGCCCAGTACTTC
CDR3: CATEKATRTGGRAQYF

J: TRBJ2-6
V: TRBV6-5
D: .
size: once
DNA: TGTGCCAGCAGTTACACCGTGGCCTCTGGGGCCAACGTCCTGACTTTC
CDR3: CASSYTVASGANVLTF

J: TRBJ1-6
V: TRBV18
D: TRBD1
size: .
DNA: TGTGCCAGCTCAGAGGGGGCGGCCTATAATTCCCCCCTCCACTTT
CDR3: CASSEGAAYNSPLHF

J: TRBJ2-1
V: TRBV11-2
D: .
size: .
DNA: TGTGCCAGCAGCTTCGAGGTATTTTCCTACAATGAGCAGTTCTTC
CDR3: CASSFEVFSYNEQFF

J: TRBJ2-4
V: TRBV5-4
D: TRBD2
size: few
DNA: TGTGCCAGCAGCTATAGCGGGGGGAGAGTCATTCAGTACTTC
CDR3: CASSYSGGRVIQYF

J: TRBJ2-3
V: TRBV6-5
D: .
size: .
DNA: TGTGCCAGCGCTAGGGGGGGGCAAGACACAGATACGCAGTATTTT
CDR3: CASARGGQDTDTQYF

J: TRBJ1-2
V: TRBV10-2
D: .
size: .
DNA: TGCGCCAGCACGGGGGGCCACTATGGCTACACCTTC
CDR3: CASTGGHYGYTF

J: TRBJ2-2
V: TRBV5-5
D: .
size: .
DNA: TGTGCCAGCAGCGCACAGGGATCGAACACCGGGGAGCTGTTTTTT
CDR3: CASSAQGSNTGELFF

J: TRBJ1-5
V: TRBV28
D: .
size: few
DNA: TGTGCCAGCAAGGGGCTGGGCAATCAGCCCCAGCATTTT
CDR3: CASKGLGNQPQHF

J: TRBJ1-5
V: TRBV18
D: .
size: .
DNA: TGTGCCAGCTCATCAGACAGGAAGGCTCAGCCCCAGCATTTT
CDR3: CASSSDRKAQPQHF

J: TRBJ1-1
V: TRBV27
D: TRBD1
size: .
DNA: TGTGCCAGCAGTTTATACGCTGGACAGGCCTTTGTGAGCACTGAAGCTTTCTTT
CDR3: CASSLYAGQAFVSTEAFF

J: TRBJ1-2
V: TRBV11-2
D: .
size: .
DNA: TGTGCCAGCAGCCCTTTTTATGGCTCTGGCTACACCTTC
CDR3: CASSPFYGSGYTF

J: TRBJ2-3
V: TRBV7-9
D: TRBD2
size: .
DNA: TGTGCCAGCACCCCGTCTAGGGGAGGGAGCACAGATACGCAGTATTTT
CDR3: CASTPSRGGSTDTQYF

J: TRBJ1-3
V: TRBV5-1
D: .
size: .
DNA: TGCGCCAGCAGCTTGACAGGGTACGGAAACACCATATATTTT
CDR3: CASSLTGYGNTIYF

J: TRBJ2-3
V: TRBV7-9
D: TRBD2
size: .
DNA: TGTGCCAGCAGCTTATACGGGGGGGTTGGAGATACGCAGTATTTT
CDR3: CASSLYGGVGDTQYF

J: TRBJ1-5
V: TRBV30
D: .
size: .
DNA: TGTGCCTGGGCAGTCCAGAGCAATCAGCCCCAGCATTTT
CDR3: CAWAVQSNQPQHF

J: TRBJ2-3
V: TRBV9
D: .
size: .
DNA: TGTGCCAGCAGCGTAGAAGCCGATACGCAGTATTTT
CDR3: CASSVEADTQYF

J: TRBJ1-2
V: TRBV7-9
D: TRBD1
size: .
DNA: TGTGCCAGCGGACAGGGCTGGTATGGCTACACCTTC
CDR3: CASGQGWYGYTF

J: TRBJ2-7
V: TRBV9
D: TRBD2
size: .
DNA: TGTGCCAGCAGCGTAAAACTAGCGGGGAACGAGCAGTACTTC
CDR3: CASSVKLAGNEQYF

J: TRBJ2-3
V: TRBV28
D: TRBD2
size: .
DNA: TGTGCCACCAGCGGGAGGGCCGGAGGGACAGATACGCAGTATTTT
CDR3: CATSGRAGGTDTQYF

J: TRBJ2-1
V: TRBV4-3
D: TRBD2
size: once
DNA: TGCGCCAGCAGCTTGGGGCTAGCGGGGGGGAACAATGAGCAGTTCTTC
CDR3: CASSLGLAGGNNEQFF